What follows are 18 T cell receptor beta chains derived from one specimen sequenced in a study of control samples from healthy donors and cancer patients. The table came from immunoSEQ multiplex PCR; TCRdb's copy has only in-frame clones and leaves some out. The sample includes more than 95,000 clones, approximately 90% of them seen just once. Sequencing input: PBMCs. Source of these receptors: a man between 60 and 70 years old with lung cancer.

J is TRBJ1-4 and V is TRBV6-5; D gene uncertain. V shed 0 bases and J shed 0 bases, with 5 bases lying between them. There are 15 residues in the CDR3. The germline gives CDR1 MNHEY, CDR2 SVGAGI. CDR3 amino acids: CASSYSLTTNEKLFF. The CDR3 DNA sequence: TGTGCCAGCAGTTACTCCCTGACAACTAATGAAAAACTGTTTTTT.

This chain's CDR3 is CASSRTPGQGEGYTF. CDR3 bases: TGTGCCAGCAGCCGAACCCCCGGACAGGGCGAAGGCTACACCTTC. The V gene is TRBV14, the J gene TRBJ1-2; TRBD1 aligns across 8 bases. V was pared by 4 bases and J by 8 bases, with 12 bases of the junction left unmatched. Germline V gene lookup returns CDR1 SGHDN and CDR2 FVKESK. The CDR3 has 15 amino acids.

The chain carries TRBV18 and TRBJ2-5; D is undetermined. This CDR3 spans 14 amino acids. Deletions cut 8 bases from V and 5 bases from J, with 18 bases between. CDR1 and CDR2 from the germline V gene are KGHSH and LQKENI. The CDR3: CASAAARQRETQYF. The CDR3, as DNA: TGTGCCAGCGCGGCCGCTAGGCAGAGGGAGACCCAGTACTTC.

The chain is built from TRBV19 and TRBJ2-2; possibly TRBD2 for D (7 bases). This CDR3 comprises 16 residues. V dropped 3 bases and J dropped 1 base, with 12 bases sitting between them. Germline V gene lookup returns CDR1 LNHDA and CDR2 SQIVND (reference sequence). The CDR3 DNA reads as TGTGCCAGTAGTATGTGGGGGGGCCAGAACACCGGGGAGCTGTTTTTT. This gives the protein CASSMWGGQNTGELFF.

This clone has only one observation. The chain is built from TRBV25-1 and TRBJ2-2; D might be TRBD1 (6 bases). V lost 5 bases and J 3 bases, leaving 13 bases between the germline ends. This CDR3 is built from 15 residues. The V gene's germline CDR1 is MGHDK and CDR2 SYGVNS. The CDR3 loop is CASSPRGGDTGELFF. CDR3 sequence (DNA): TGTGCCAGCAGTCCTCGAGGGGGAGACACCGGGGAGCTGTTTTTT.

CDR3 bases: TGTGCCAGCTCACCAGCCGTAAGGGGGAACACTGAAGCTTTCTTT. It encodes CASSPAVRGNTEAFF. The chain couples TRBV18 to TRBJ1-1; weak D call: TRBD1 (5 bases). The V end was cut by 2 bases, the J end by 1 base, with 11 bases between. CDR1 is KGHSH, CDR2 LQKENI, per germline. There are 15 residues in the CDR3.

A single count supports this clone. The rearrangement uses TRBV29-1 and TRBJ1-1; D ambiguous. From germline, CDR1 is SQVTM and CDR2 ANQGSEA. Between the trimmed V and J ends, which lost 5 bases and 2 bases, there was a span of 9 bases. The CDR3 contains 12 residues. In DNA, the CDR3 is TGCAGCGTTACGCCCTTCAACACTGAAGCTTTCTTT. This gives the protein CSVTPFNTEAFF. The full variable domain, in which reference TRBV29-1 and TRBJ1-1 provide the parts outside the CDR3, is SAVISQKPSRDICQRGTSLTIQCQVDSQVTMMFWYRQQPGQSLTLIATANQGSEATYESGFVIDKFPISRPNLTFSTLTVSNMSPEDSSIYLCSVTPFNTEAFFGQGTRLTVV.

This clone was seen a handful of times. The chain uses TRBV30 and TRBJ2-3; 11 positions match TRBD1. This CDR3 is built from 15 residues. V was clipped by 5 bases and J by 7 bases; unmatched bases: 11. Germline CDR1 is GTSNPN and CDR2 is SVGIG (reference sequence). The CDR3 coding sequence is TGTGCCTGGGGTAGGACAGGGGGCTCATGGTATACGCAGTATTTT. Amino acid sequence: CAWGRTGGSWYTQYF.

CDR3 coding DNA: TGTGCCAGCACTAAAGGTCCGAATTCACCCCTCCACTTT. Protein: CASTKGPNSPLHF. The chain recombines TRBV6-5 with TRBJ1-6, with D uncertain. Germline loops: CDR1 MNHEY, CDR2 SVGAGI. The CDR3 runs to 13 residues. Trimming shortened V by 7 bases and J by 7 bases, and 11 bases separated the two germline ends.

The rearrangement joins TRBV7-2 to TRBJ2-1; 8 nucleotides align to TRBD2. Per the germline V gene, CDR1 is SGHTA and CDR2 is FQGNSA. This CDR3 comprises 15 residues. V trimming: 5 bases; J trimming: 4 bases; junction bases outside the gene matches: 7. CDR3: CASSLRTGGYNEQFF. The CDR3 bases are TGTGCCAGCAGCCTTAGGACGGGGGGGTACAATGAGCAGTTCTTC.

This rearrangement joins TRBV2 to TRBJ1-4; D not certain. Germline V gene sequence: CDR1 SNHLY, CDR2 FYNNEI. The V gene lost 4 bases and the J gene lost 0 bases, with 6 bases spanning the gap. The CDR3 runs to 14 residues. The CDR3 loop reads CASSGSPTNEKLFF. In nucleotides, the CDR3 is TGTGCCAGCAGTGGGAGTCCAACTAATGAAAAACTGTTTTTT. The whole variable domain, filled in from reference TRBV2 and TRBJ1-4, reads EPEVTQTPSHQVTQMGQEVILRCVPISNHLYFYWYRQILGQKVEFLVSFYNNEISEKSEIFDDQFSVERPDGSNFTLKIRSTKLEDSAMYFCASSGSPTNEKLFFGSGTQLSVL.

The chain employs TRBV4-1 and TRBJ2-2; maybe TRBD1 (6 bases). Trimming shortened V by 6 bases and J by 2 bases, and 13 bases separated the two germline ends. Per the germline V gene, CDR1 is MGHRA and CDR2 is YSYEKL. The CDR3 is 15 amino acids. CDR3 coding DNA: TGCGCCAGCAGTCATTCACAGGGCAACACCGGGGAGCTGTTTTTT. Translation gives CASSHSQGNTGELFF.

This clone was detected once. The V call is TRBV18, the J call TRBJ1-6; D is perhaps TRBD1 (6 bases). V was trimmed by 3 bases and J by 9 bases, leaving 15 bases between them. This CDR3 region has 15 residues. Germline V gene data show CDR1 as KGHSH and CDR2 as LQKENI. CDR3 amino acids: CASSPDTGSASPLHF. The CDR3 bases are TGTGCCAGCTCACCGGATACAGGGAGTGCTTCACCCCTCCACTTT.

The V and J genes are TRBV5-1 and TRBJ2-6; tentative D call: TRBD2 (6 bases). Germline V gives CDR1 SGHRS, CDR2 YFSETQ. The CDR3 has 15 residues. The V gene lost 3 bases and the J gene lost 0 bases, with 7 bases spanning the gap. Here the CDR3 DNA reads TGCGCCAGCAGCTCCGGGAGCTCTGGGGCCAACGTCCTGACTTTC. It yields the protein CASSSGSSGANVLTF.

This clone occurred once. The V call is TRBV6-1, the J call TRBJ1-2; 8 positions agree with TRBD1. Germline V gene data show CDR1 as MNHNS and CDR2 as SASEGT. With 3 bases clipped from V and 2 bases from J, the junction kept 5 bases outside the gene matches. CDR3 length: 15 residues. The CDR3 loop is CASSDRQGRNYGYTF. The CDR3 coding sequence is TGTGCCAGCAGTGACCGACAGGGGCGGAACTATGGCTACACCTTC.

V and J are TRBV7-2 and TRBJ2-5; the D is unclear. V shed 1 base and J shed 1 base, with 7 bases lying between them. The CDR3 extends over 14 amino acids. Germline CDR1 reads SGHTA; CDR2 reads FQGNSA. The DNA of the CDR3 is TGTGCCAGCAGCTTAGGCGCTGTCCAAGAGACCCAGTACTTC. It is translated as CASSLGAVQETQYF. The entire variable domain, with the rest obtained from reference TRBV7-2 and TRBJ2-5, is as follows: GAGVSQSPSNKVTEKGKDVELRCDPISGHTALYWYRQSLGQGLEFLIYFQGNSAPDKSGLPSDRFSAERTGGSVSTLTIQRTQQEDSAVYLCASSLGAVQETQYFGPGTRLLVL.

V is TRBV7-3 and J is TRBJ1-6; TRBD1 aligns across 8 bases. CDR1 is SGHTA, CDR2 FQGTGA, per germline. The CDR3 extends over 14 amino acids. The J segment lost 8 bases and the V segment lost 2 bases, leaving 2 bases of the junction unmatched. The CDR3 is CASSLSDRDSPLHF. The CDR3 DNA reads TGTGCCAGCAGCTTATCGGACAGGGATTCACCCCTCCACTTT.

V usage is TRBV6-4 and J usage is TRBJ2-1, with 9 nucleotides matching TRBD2. This CDR3 is 15 amino acids long. The germline gives CDR1 MRHNA, CDR2 SNTAGT. With V trimmed by 3 bases and J by 5 bases, 5 bases remained unmatched. CDR3 coding DNA: TGTGCCAGCAGTGAGGGCGCTAGCGGGGACAATGAGCAGTTCTTC. It specifies CASSEGASGDNEQFF.